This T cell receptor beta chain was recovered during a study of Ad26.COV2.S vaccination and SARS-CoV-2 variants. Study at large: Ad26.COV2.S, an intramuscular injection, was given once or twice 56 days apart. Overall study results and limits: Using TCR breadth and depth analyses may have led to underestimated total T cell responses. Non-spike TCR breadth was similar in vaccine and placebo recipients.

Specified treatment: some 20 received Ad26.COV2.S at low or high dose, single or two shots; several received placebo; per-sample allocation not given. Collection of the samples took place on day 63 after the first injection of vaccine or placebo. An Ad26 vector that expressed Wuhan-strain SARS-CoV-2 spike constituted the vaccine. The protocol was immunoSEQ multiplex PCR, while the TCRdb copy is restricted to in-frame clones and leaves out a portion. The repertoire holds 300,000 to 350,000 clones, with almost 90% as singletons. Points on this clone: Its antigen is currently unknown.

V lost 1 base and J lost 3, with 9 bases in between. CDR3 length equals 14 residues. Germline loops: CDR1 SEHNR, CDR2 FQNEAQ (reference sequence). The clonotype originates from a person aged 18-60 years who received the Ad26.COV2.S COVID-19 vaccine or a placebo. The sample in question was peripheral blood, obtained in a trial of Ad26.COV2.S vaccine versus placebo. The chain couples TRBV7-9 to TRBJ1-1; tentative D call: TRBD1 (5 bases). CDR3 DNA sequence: TGTGCCAGCAGCTTAGAGGGGTTCTACACTGAAGCTTTCTTT. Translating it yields CASSLEGFYTEAFF.